This T cell receptor beta chain was recorded in a study of T cell clusters in autoimmune cytopenias. Study background: The median distinct TRB clonotype count was fewer than 3,000 per sample, from a median 51,575 reads. Study observations and caveats: Compared with active autoimmune hepatitis patients, healthy donors showed 2.5 to 3-fold more exclusive TRB clusters. The T cell clusters were defined only in silico, without experimental functional validation. Primary autoimmune cytopenia patients seemingly lacked the physiological T cell clusters found in healthy donors.

Some 38,000 genome equivalents of blood DNA were amplified for TRB. Considering frequency, this clonotype is medium-sized. Its antigen is unknown. The CDR3 consists of 14 residues. The germline CDR1 and CDR2 sequences are SGHNT and YYREEE (reference sequence). Multiplex touch-down PCR amplified TRB using TRB-A and TRB-B pools in one tube. Reanalyzing the multiplex PCR reads, TCRdb keeps one entry per CDR3 protein, without DNA. Recorded here are 8,300 or so distinct CDR3 sequences; the top ten clones represent roughly 6%. Sequenced material: peripheral blood. The clonotype was recovered from a human donor with an autoimmune cytopenia or autoimmune hepatitis (not recorded which). The chain uses TRBV5-4 and TRBJ2-1. This chain's CDR3 is CASSLGTTGDEQFF.